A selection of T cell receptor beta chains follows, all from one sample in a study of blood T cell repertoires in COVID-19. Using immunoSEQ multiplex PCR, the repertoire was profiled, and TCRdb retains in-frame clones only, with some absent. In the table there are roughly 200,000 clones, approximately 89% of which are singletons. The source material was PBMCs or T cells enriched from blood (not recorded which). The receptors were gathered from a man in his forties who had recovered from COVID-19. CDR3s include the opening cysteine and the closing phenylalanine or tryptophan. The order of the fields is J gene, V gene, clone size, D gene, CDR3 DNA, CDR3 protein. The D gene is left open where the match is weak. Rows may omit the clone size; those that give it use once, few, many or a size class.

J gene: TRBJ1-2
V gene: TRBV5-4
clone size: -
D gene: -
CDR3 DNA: TGTGCCAGCAGCTTGAACCGGGGCTACACCTTC
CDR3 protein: CASSLNRGYTF

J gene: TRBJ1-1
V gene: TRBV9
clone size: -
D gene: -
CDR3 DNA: TGTGCCAGCAGCCTGCGGGATCACACTGAAGCTTTCTTT
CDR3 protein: CASSLRDHTEAFF

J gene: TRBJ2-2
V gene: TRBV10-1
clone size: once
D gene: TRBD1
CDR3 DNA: TGCGCCAGCAGTTCGGACAGGGGCACCGGGGAGCTGTTTTTT
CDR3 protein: CASSSDRGTGELFF

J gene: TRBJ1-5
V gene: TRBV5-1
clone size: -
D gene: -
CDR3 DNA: TGCGCCAGCAGTCCGGGACACGACAATCAGCCCCAGCATTTT
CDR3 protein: CASSPGHDNQPQHF

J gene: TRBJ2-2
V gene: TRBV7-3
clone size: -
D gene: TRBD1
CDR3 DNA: TGTGCCAGCAGACCCTCAGGGGGCAACACCGGGGAGCTGTTTTTT
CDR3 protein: CASRPSGGNTGELFF

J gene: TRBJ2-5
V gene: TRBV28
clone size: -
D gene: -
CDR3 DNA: TGTGCCAGCAGTTTGGGTACAGCTCAAGAGACCCAGTACTTC
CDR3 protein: CASSLGTAQETQYF

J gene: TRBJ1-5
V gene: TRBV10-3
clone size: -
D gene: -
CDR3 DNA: TGTGCCATCAAGCCGGCGGGAGGCAATCAGCCCCAGCATTTT
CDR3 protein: CAIKPAGGNQPQHF

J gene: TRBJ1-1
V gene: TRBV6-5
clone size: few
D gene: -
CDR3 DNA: TGTGCCAGCAGTTTATTACTAGAAACTGAAGCTTTCTTT
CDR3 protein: CASSLLLETEAFF

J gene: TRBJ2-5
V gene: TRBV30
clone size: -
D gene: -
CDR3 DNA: TGTGCCTGGAGTGTGGCAGGAGAGACCCAGTACTTC
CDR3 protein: CAWSVAGETQYF

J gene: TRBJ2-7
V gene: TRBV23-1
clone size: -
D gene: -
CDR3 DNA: TGCGCCAGCAGTCAATCGGGCCGGGAGGAGCAGTACTTC
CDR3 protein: CASSQSGREEQYF

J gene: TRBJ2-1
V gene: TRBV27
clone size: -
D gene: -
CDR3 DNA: TGTGCCAGCAGTTCAACGACAGAGCAGTTCTTC
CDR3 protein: CASSSTTEQFF

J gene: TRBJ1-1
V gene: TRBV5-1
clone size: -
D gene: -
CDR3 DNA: TGCGCCAGCAGGCGCCAGGGGAACACTGAAGCTTTCTTT
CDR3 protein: CASRRQGNTEAFF

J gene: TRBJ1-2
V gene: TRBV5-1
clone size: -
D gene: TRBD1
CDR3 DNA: TGCGCCAGCAGCTCCGGGACAGGGAACGGCTACACCTTC
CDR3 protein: CASSSGTGNGYTF

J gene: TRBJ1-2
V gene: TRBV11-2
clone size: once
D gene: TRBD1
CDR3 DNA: TGTGCCAGCAGCTCCGTGGACAGGGACCACTATGGCTACACCTTC
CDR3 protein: CASSSVDRDHYGYTF

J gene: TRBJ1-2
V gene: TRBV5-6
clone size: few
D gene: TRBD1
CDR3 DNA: TGTGCCAGCAGCTTGCAGGGGGTTCGGTATGGCTACACCTTC
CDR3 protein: CASSLQGVRYGYTF

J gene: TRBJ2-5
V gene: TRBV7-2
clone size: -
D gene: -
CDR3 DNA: TGTGCCAGCAGTCGGGACACCTCCCAAGAGACCCAGTACTTC
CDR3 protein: CASSRDTSQETQYF

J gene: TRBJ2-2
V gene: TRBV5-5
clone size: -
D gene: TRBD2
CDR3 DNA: TGTGCCAGCAGCTTTACCCTGTGGGGGAGCGGGAGCTCGGGGACCGGGGAGCTGTTTTTT
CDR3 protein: CASSFTLWGSGSSGTGELFF

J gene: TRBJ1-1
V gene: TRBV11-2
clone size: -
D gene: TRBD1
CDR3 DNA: TGTGCCAGCAGCACCGCCCAGGGGGTCGGTGAAGCTTTCTTT
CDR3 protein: CASSTAQGVGEAFF

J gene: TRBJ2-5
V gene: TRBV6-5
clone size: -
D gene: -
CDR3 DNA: TGTGCCACGTACACAGGGACGGGCATTTTTGGGACCCAGTACTTC
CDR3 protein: CATYTGTGIFGTQYF

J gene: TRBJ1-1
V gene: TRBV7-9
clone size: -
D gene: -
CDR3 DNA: TGTGCCAGCAGCAGTGGACAGCCCGGGAACACTGAAGCTTTCTTT
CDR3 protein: CASSSGQPGNTEAFF

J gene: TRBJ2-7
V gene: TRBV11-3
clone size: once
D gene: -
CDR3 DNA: TGTGCCAGCAGCTTAGCGTTCCAGGTCCTCTACGAGCAGTACTTC
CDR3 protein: CASSLAFQVLYEQYF

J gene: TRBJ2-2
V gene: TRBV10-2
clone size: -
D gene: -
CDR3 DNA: TGCGCCAGCCGTACTACCAACACCGGGGAGCTGTTTTTT
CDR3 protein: CASRTTNTGELFF

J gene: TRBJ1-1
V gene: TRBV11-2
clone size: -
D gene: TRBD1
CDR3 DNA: TGTGCCAGCAGCGGGGGCAGGGGGAAAGGGAACACTGAAGCTTTCTTT
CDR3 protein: CASSGGRGKGNTEAFF

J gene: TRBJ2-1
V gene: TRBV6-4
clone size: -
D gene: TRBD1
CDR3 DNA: TGTGCCAGCAGTGCAAGACAGGGGTTGGGCAATGAGCAGTTCTTC
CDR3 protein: CASSARQGLGNEQFF

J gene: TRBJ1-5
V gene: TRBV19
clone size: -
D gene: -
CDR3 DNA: TGTGCCAGTAGTCCCGACAGATCCGGTCAGCCCCAGCATTTT
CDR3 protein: CASSPDRSGQPQHF

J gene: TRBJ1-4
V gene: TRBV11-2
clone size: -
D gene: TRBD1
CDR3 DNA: TGTGCCAGCAGCTCCCAACCGGGACAGGGTGATGAAAAACTGTTTTTT
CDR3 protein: CASSSQPGQGDEKLFF

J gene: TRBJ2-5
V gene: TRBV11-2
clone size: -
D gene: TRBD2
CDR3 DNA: TGTGCCAGCAGCTTAAACGGGGGGGCCAGGAAGACCCAGTACTTC
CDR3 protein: CASSLNGGARKTQYF

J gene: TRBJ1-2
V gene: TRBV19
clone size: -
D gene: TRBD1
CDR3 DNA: TGTGCCAGTAGTCAGACCGGGACAGGGGGCAGAAGTGGCTACACCTTC
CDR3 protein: CASSQTGTGGRSGYTF

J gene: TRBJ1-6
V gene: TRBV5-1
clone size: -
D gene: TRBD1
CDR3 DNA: TGCGCCAGCAGCCCACAGGGGGCAAGGTCACCCCTCCACTTT
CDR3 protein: CASSPQGARSPLHF

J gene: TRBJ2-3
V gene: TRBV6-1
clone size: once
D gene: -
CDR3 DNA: TGTGCCAGCAGTACTAAGGGGGGCACAGATACGCAGTATTTT
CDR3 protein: CASSTKGGTDTQYF

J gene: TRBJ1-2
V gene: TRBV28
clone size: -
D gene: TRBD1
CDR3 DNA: TGTGCCAGCAGTTCACAGGGGGTCCTTTATGGCTACACCTTC
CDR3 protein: CASSSQGVLYGYTF

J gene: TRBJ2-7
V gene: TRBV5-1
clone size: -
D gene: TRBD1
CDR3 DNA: TGCGCCAGCAGCTTGGGGACAGGGGGCAAGGACGAGCAGTACTTC
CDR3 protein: CASSLGTGGKDEQYF

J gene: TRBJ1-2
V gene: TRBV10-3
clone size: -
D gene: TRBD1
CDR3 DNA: TGTGCCATCAGTGAAGACCGGACAGGGGGCAGGTATGGCTACACCTTC
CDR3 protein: CAISEDRTGGRYGYTF

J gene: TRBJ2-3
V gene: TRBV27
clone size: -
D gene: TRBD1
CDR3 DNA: TGTGCCAGCAGTTCATGGACAGGAAGGGACACAGATACGCAGTATTTT
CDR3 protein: CASSSWTGRDTDTQYF

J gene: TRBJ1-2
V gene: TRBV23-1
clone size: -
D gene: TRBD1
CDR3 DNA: TGCGCCAGCAGAACAGGGGGCATTGTCTATGGCTACACCTTC
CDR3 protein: CASRTGGIVYGYTF

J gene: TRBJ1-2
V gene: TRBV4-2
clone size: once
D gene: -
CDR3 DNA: TGTGCCAGCAGCCAAGAGAGTGGTTATGGCTACACCTTC
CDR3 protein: CASSQESGYGYTF

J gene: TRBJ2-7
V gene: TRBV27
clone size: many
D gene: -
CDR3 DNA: TGTGCCAGCAGTTTATCCATCGGTTCCGAGCAGTACTTC
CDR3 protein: CASSLSIGSEQYF

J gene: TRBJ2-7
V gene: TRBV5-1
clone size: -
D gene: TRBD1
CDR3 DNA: TGCGCCAGCAGCTTGGACGGGGACAGGAGACCTAGCTCCTACGAGCAGTACTTC
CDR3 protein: CASSLDGDRRPSSYEQYF

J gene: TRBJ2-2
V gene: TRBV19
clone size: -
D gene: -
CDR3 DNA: TGTGCCAGTAGTATAACCGAACGGTCCGGGGAGCTGTTTTTT
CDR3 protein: CASSITERSGELFF

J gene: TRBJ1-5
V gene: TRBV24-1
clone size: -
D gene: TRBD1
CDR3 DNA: TGTGCCACCAGTGATTCGGGGGGACAGGGGGTTCCATATAGCAATCAGCCCCAGCATTTT
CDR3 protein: CATSDSGGQGVPYSNQPQHF

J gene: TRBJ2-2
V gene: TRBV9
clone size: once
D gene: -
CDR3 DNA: TGTGCCAGCAGCGCCTTGACAGGCCCCACCGGGGAGCTGTTTTTT
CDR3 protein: CASSALTGPTGELFF

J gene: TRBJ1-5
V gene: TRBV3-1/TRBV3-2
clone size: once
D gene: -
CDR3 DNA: TGTGCCAGCAGCCAAGACGTACAGAGCAATCAGCCCCAGCATTTT
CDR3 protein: CASSQDVQSNQPQHF

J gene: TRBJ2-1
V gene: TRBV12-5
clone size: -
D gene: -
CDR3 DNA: TGTGCTAGTGGTTTGGTTGTATGGGAGAGTAGCTACAATGAGCAGTTCTTC
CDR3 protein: CASGLVVWESSYNEQFF

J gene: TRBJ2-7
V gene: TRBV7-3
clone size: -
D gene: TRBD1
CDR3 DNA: TGTGCCAGCAGCCCGGGACAGGGCTACGAGCAGTACTTC
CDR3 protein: CASSPGQGYEQYF

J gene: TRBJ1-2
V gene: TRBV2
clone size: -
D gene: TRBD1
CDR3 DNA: TGTGCCAGCGAATCGTTACTGGGACAGCCCCACACCTTC
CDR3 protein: CASESLLGQPHTF

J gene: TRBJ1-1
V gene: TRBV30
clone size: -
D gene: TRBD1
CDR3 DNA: TGTGCCTGGAGTACAACACAGGGGGTTATGAACACTGAAGCTTTCTTT
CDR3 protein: CAWSTTQGVMNTEAFF

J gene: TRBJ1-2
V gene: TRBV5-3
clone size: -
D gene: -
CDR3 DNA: TGTGCCAGAAGTGCCAGGTGGAGGGAATATGGCTACACCTTC
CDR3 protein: CARSARWREYGYTF

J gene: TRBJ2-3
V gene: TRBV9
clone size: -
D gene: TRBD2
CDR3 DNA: TGTGCCAGCAGCCCCGGGGGGGTCCCAGATACGCAGTATTTT
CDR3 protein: CASSPGGVPDTQYF

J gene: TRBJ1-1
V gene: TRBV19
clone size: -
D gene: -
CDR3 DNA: TGTGCCAGTAGTGCAGGGTTTGGAAGGACTGAAGCTTTCTTT
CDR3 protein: CASSAGFGRTEAFF